Only a few counts were recorded for the clone carrying this TCR beta chain. This entry comes from a study of T cells after yellow fever vaccination. Each CDR3 protein is one row after TCRdb ran MiXCR on the 5' RACE reads. The top ten clones hold about a sixth of a sample with 300,000 to 400,000 distinct CDR3 sequences, over 8% of them seen once. The V gene lost 1 base and the J gene lost 0 bases, with 9 bases spanning the gap. This CDR3 spans 15 amino acids. This chain uses TRBV12-3 or TRBV12-4 with TRBJ1-1; D is undetermined. The receptor was derived from a man aged 18 to 30 who received the YFV17D yellow fever vaccine. The sample was PBMCs, taken on the day of the first yellow fever vaccination. CDR3 bases: TGTGCCAGCAGTTTAGGACACCAGATGAACACTGAAGCTTTCTTT. This translates into CASSLGHQMNTEAFF.